These 13 T cell receptor beta chains originate from one sample sequenced in a study of graft-versus-host responses after intestinal transplantation. Assay: immunoSEQ multiplex PCR; the TCRdb copy retains only in-frame clones and omits some. Among some 100,000 clones listed, around 93% were seen once. Which antigens these TCRs recognize remains unknown. The sequencing used unstimulated CD8+ T cells sorted from spleen or lymph node cells, collected before transplant. All receptors derive from a human donor who was the organ donor for an intestinal transplant.

The chain recombines TRBV7-5 with TRBJ2-5; the D call TRBD2 from the table was never checked on the DNA. TRBV7-5 is assigned pseudogene status. The CDR3 totals 15 residues. The CDR3 DNA sequence: TGTGCCAGAAGCTTAGAAGCGGGGGGCCAAGAGACCCAGTACTTC. Its protein product is CARSLEAGGQETQYF.

The CDR3 here is CASSLSHFAGDDRLNTEAFF. The CDR3 coding sequence is TGTGCCAGCAGCCTCTCACATTTTGCAGGGGATGATCGGCTGAACACTGAAGCTTTCTTT. The gene calls are TRBV5-8 and TRBJ1-1, with D possibly matching TRBD1 (6 bases). In germline, CDR1 is SGHTS, CDR2 YDEGEE. The CDR3 runs to 20 residues. The V end lost 4 bases, the J end lost 0 bases, and 28 bases lay between the germline ends.

The chain links TRBV13 to TRBJ1-6, with 10 positions matching TRBD1. The germline CDR1 and CDR2 sequences are PRHDT and FYEKMQ (reference sequence). V lost 7 bases to trimming and J lost 11 bases; unmatched junction nucleotides: 11. CDR3 size: 15 residues. In DNA form, the CDR3 reads TGTGCCAGCACATCGGGGACAGGGGCCGGGCCACCCCTCCACTTT. Translating gives CASTSGTGAGPPLHF.

V gene TRBV2 combines with J gene TRBJ2-3, with 10 nucleotides matching TRBD2. Trimming removed 10 bases from V and 2 bases from J; junction bases left unmatched: 6. The CDR3 covers 14 residues. Germline-derived CDR1 and CDR2 are SNHLY and FYNNEI. The CDR3 reads CATGLAANTDTQYF. DNA for the CDR3: TGTGCCACAGGACTAGCGGCCAACACAGATACGCAGTATTTT.

The chain has TRBV9 and TRBJ2-1; 7 positions match TRBD2. The CDR3 is made up of 15 amino acids. V lost 3 bases, J lost 7 bases, and 10 bases stayed unmatched. Germline V gene data show CDR1 as SGDLS and CDR2 as YYNGEE. The CDR3 bases are TGTGCCAGCAGCGCCAGTGGCCGCGGGAGTAATGAGCAGTTCTTC. This gives the protein CASSASGRGSNEQFF.

This clone has just one count. The V call is TRBV5-4, the J call TRBJ2-2, with TRBD2 matching over 9 bases. Trimming cost V 9 bases and J 7 bases; bases outside gene matches: 10. The CDR3 extends over 14 amino acids. Germline CDR1 and CDR2: SGHNT and YYREEE (reference sequence). CDR3 in DNA: TGTGCCACCCCGGGCGGGGGGGCTAACGGGGAGCTGTTTTTT. Translating it yields CATPGGGANGELFF.

This sequence joins TRBV27 and TRBJ2-1; 8 bases align to TRBD2. The CDR3 has 18 residues. With V trimmed by 5 bases and J by 2 bases, 14 bases remained unmatched. Germline V gene lookup returns CDR1 MNHEY and CDR2 SMNVEV (reference sequence). The CDR3 loop is CASSPTMEAGVAYNEQFF. The CDR3, as DNA: TGTGCCAGCAGTCCGACCATGGAAGCGGGAGTGGCCTACAATGAGCAGTTCTTC.

V is TRBV11-2 and J is TRBJ2-7; tentatively, D is TRBD2 (6 bases). V lost 4 bases to trimming and J lost 3 bases, with 7 bases between them. CDR1 and CDR2 (germline): SGHAT, FQNNGV. The CDR3 runs to 12 residues. The DNA of the CDR3 is TGTGCCAGCAGCTGGGACTTCTACGAGCAGTACTTC. As protein: CASSWDFYEQYF.

The V gene is TRBV13, the J gene TRBJ2-3, with a weak D call TRBD2 (6 bases). V lost 4 bases to trimming and J lost 0 bases, with 8 bases between them. CDR3 length: 14 residues. Germline CDR1 PRHDT, CDR2 FYEKMQ (reference sequence). CDR3 DNA sequence: TGTGCCAGCAGCTGGGGGACTAGCACAGATACGCAGTATTTT. Translation: CASSWGTSTDTQYF. Variable domain in full (rest from reference TRBV13 and TRBJ2-3): AAGVIQSPRHLIKEKRETATLKCYPIPRHDTVYWYQQGPGQDPQFLISFYEKMQSDKGSIPDRFSAQQFSDYHSELNMSSLELGDSALYFCASSWGTSTDTQYFGPGTRLTVL.

The chain is built from TRBV15 and TRBJ2-7; the D is unclear. Between the trimmed V and J ends, which lost 0 bases and 4 bases, there was a span of 10 bases. CDR1 is LNHNV, CDR2 YYDKDF, per germline (reference sequence). CDR3 length: 14 residues. CDR3 DNA: TGTGCCACCAGCAGAGACCGACATCCTTACGAGCAGTACTTC. Translated, it gives CATSRDRHPYEQYF.

The chain recombines TRBV5-1 with TRBJ2-5; TRBD2 matches at 10 bases. Germline CDR1 is SGHRS and CDR2 is YFSETQ. J was trimmed by 0 bases and V by 6 bases; bases with no gene match: 5. This CDR3 contains 15 residues. For the CDR3, the DNA is TGCGCCAGCACCCTAGCGGGGGCCAACCAAGAGACCCAGTACTTC. Encoded protein: CASTLAGANQETQYF.

This clone was observed a single time. This chain links TRBV6-6 with TRBJ1-4, with 8 bases identical to TRBD1. Looked up from germline, CDR1 is MNHNY and CDR2 is SVGAGI (reference sequence). The CDR3 is made up of 14 amino acids. Unmatched junction bases numbered 3, after V lost 6 bases and J lost 3 bases. Here the CDR3 DNA reads TGTGCCAGCAGCCCGGGACAGGCTAATGAAAAACTGTTTTTT. Protein product: CASSPGQANEKLFF.

This clone was seen a single time. The chain has TRBV19 and TRBJ2-3; no clear D gene. The germline V gene has CDR1 LNHDA and CDR2 SQIVND (reference sequence). CDR3 length: 16 residues. With 1 base removed from V and 2 bases from J, the gap between germline ends came to 13 bases. The CDR3 nucleotides read TGTGCCAGTAGTATAGTACCCGGGTTGGACACAGATACGCAGTATTTT. Translated: CASSIVPGLDTDTQYF.